The 23 T cell receptor beta chains in this list originate from one sample, sequenced in a study of yellow fever vaccine responses in identical twins. Via MiXCR, TCRdb re-called the RT-PCR reads, giving one row per CDR3 protein. The repertoire consists of more than 750 distinct CDR3 sequences, with 70% to 80% occurring once and the leading ten covering roughly a sixth. The sample here was T cells from blood (PBMCs), unsorted or a sorted subset (not recorded which), taken before or after yellow fever vaccination (not recorded which). The receptors here all came from a female donor who received the yellow fever vaccine.

This sequence joins TRBV11-1 and TRBJ2-7; D is possibly TRBD1 or TRBD2 (5 bases each). The CDR3 consists of 14 residues. Germline CDR1 reads SGHAT; CDR2 reads FQDESV (reference sequence). V lost 2 bases, J lost 2 bases, and 10 bases lay in between. CDR3 in amino acids: CASSLRDGPYEQYF. The CDR3 DNA is TGTGCCAGCAGCTTACGGGACGGTCCCTACGAGCAGTACTTC.

The chain employs TRBV11-1 and TRBJ2-7; possibly TRBD2 for D (6 bases). The CDR3 extends over 14 amino acids. Germline assignment: CDR1 SGHAT and CDR2 FQDESV (reference sequence). Trimming removed 6 bases at V and 1 base at J, with 13 bases between. The CDR3 loop reads CASSTSGRSYEQYV. Here the CDR3 DNA reads TGTGCCAGCAGTACCTCCGGGAGATCCTACGAGCAGTACGTC.

This sequence joins TRBV7-9 and TRBJ2-1, with 7 bases aligning to TRBD2. J lost 3 bases, V lost 0 bases, and 2 bases had no gene match. Germline V CDR1 and CDR2: SEHNR, FQNEAQ (reference sequence). The CDR3 sequence is 15 residues long. For the CDR3, the DNA is TGTGCCAGCAGCTTAGCCACTAGCGACTACAATGAGCAGTTCTTC. Its translation is CASSLATSDYNEQFF. The full variable domain, its missing parts supplied by reference TRBV7-9 and TRBJ2-1, is DTGVSQNPRHKITKRGQNVTFRCDPISEHNRLYWYRQTLGQGPEFLTYFQNEAQLEKSRLLSDRFSAERPKGSFSTLEIQRTEQGDSAMYLCASSLATSDYNEQFFGPGTRLTVL.

The chain joins TRBV12-3 or TRBV12-4 to TRBJ2-1; 11 bases fit TRBD1. J gave up 7 bases and V 8 bases, and 13 bases lay outside the gene matches. The CDR3 spans 16 residues. Here the CDR3 reads CASHRPGTGGFNEQFF. The CDR3 DNA sequence: TGTGCCAGCCATCGACCGGGGACAGGGGGTTTTAATGAGCAGTTCTTC.

CDR3 nucleotide sequence: TGTGCCAGCAGTTTGGGGGGGGCTGGCACTGAAGCTTTCTTT. As protein: CASSLGGAGTEAFF. The chain recombines TRBV12-3 or TRBV12-4 with TRBJ1-1, with D possibly matching TRBD1 (6 bases). This CDR3 spans 14 amino acids. V dropped 3 bases and J dropped 4 bases, with 12 bases sitting between them.

This clonotype was seen a few times. The chain is built from TRBV6-1 and TRBJ2-2; 10 bases are a match to TRBD2. Losses at the gene ends were 7 bases for V and 3 bases for J; bases not matched to a gene: 2. CDR3 length equals 14 residues. Germline CDR1 MNHNS, CDR2 SASEGT. The CDR3 DNA follows: TGTGCCAGCAACCTAGCGGGGGACACCGGGGAGCTGTTTTTT. Amino acids: CASNLAGDTGELFF.

This clonotype was recorded only once. V usage is TRBV11-1 and J usage is TRBJ1-5; D may be TRBD1 (5 bases). This CDR3 has 13 amino acids. The ends were cut back, 3 bases at V and 7 bases at J, with 10 bases in the middle. Per germline, CDR1 SGHAT and CDR2 FQDESV (reference sequence). CDR3 region: CASSLGVGQPQHF. Here the CDR3 DNA reads TGTGCCAGCAGCTTGGGGGTGGGACAGCCCCAGCATTTT.

This chain connects TRBV4-2 to TRBJ2-3, with a weak D call TRBD2 (6 bases). CDR1 is LGHNA, CDR2 YNFKEQ, per germline. This CDR3 has 16 amino acids. V dropped 1 base and J dropped 5 bases, with 16 bases sitting between them. The CDR3 nucleotides read TGTGCCAGCAGCCAAGCCCCGGGCGACGGGGGAGATACGCAGTATTTT. It codes for CASSQAPGDGGDTQYF.

V and J are TRBV20-1 and TRBJ2-7, with D perhaps matching TRBD1 (5 bases). The V end was cut by 3 bases, the J end by 2 bases, with 8 bases between. This CDR3 spans 12 amino acids. Germline V gives CDR1 DFQATT, CDR2 SNEGSKA (reference sequence). The CDR3 loop reads CSARGRTYEQYV. Written as DNA, the CDR3 is TGCAGTGCTAGGGGGCGAACCTACGAGCAGTACGTC.

V is TRBV4-2 and J is TRBJ2-3, with TRBD2 as a possible D gene (5 bases). The germline V gene encodes CDR1 LGHNA and CDR2 YNFKEQ. This CDR3 has 13 amino acids. Deletions cut 5 bases from V and 2 bases from J, with 8 bases between. The CDR3 region is CASSDRDTDTQYF. The CDR3 nucleotides read TGTGCCAGCAGCGACCGGGACACAGATACGCAGTATTTT.

The V gene is TRBV6-5, the J gene TRBJ1-2, with a tentative D call TRBD1 (6 bases). V lost 2 bases and J lost 5, with 12 bases in between. CDR3 length equals 14 residues. Looked up from germline, CDR1 is MNHEY and CDR2 is SVGAGI. The CDR3 region is CASSYLRGAYGYTF. CDR3 nucleotides: TGTGCCAGCAGTTACCTCCGGGGGGCGTATGGCTACACCTTC.

This clonotype was counted between two and nine times. The V and J genes are TRBV20-1 and TRBJ1-5, with D unresolved. The germline CDR1 and CDR2 sequences are DFQATT and SNEGSKA (reference sequence). The CDR3 is 11 residues long. Trimming left V 6 bases short and J 6 bases short, with 9 bases between. CDR3 in DNA: TGCAGTGCCGGAGCTGCTCAGCCCCAGCATTTT. This translates into CSAGAAQPQHF.

The sample holds a few counts of this clonotype. This chain links TRBV4-3 with TRBJ2-4; 9 positions match TRBD2. Germline assignment: CDR1 LGHNA and CDR2 YSLEER. CDR3 length equals 14 residues. With 0 bases clipped from V and 11 bases from J, the junction kept 5 bases outside the gene matches. CDR3 amino acids: CASSQDHEREVQYF. CDR3 sequence (DNA): TGCGCCAGCAGCCAAGACCACGAGCGGGAGGTTCAGTACTTC.

The rearrangement links TRBV21-1 to TRBJ2-7; the D call in the table, TRBD1, was not verified against the DNA. TRBV21-1 is a pseudogene locus. The CDR3 is 14 residues long. The CDR3 loop reads CASSKQGPDYEQYF. The CDR3 DNA sequence: TGTGCCAGCAGCAAACAGGGGCCGGACTACGAGCAGTACTTC.

The V gene is TRBV5-8, the J gene TRBJ2-5; D is unclear. Germline V gene data show CDR1 as SGHTS and CDR2 as YDEGEE. The CDR3 extends over 15 amino acids. Trimming pared 4 bases from V and 1 base from J, leaving 14 bases between. The CDR3 region is CASSPSAAPQETQYF. The CDR3 nucleotides read TGTGCCAGCAGCCCGTCGGCAGCCCCCCAAGAGACCCAGTACTTC.

This clonotype was counted a few times. V and J are TRBV11-2 and TRBJ2-7; no reliable D call. The CDR3 consists of 14 residues. Germline CDR1 is SGHAT and CDR2 is FQNNGV. The ends were cut back, 4 bases at V and 6 bases at J, with 16 bases in the middle. The CDR3 sequence: CASSSLHGPAEQYF. The DNA of the CDR3 is TGTGCCAGCAGCTCTTTACACGGTCCAGCCGAGCAGTACTTC.

V is TRBV4-1 and J is TRBJ1-5; TRBD1 agrees at 7 bases. Germline V lookup: CDR1 MGHRA, CDR2 YSYEKL. The CDR3 runs to 14 residues. J was trimmed by 9 bases and V by 1 base; bases with no gene match: 6. CDR3 region: CASSQGTGLWPQHF. For the CDR3, the DNA is TGCGCCAGCAGCCAAGGGACAGGTCTTTGGCCCCAGCATTTT.

The chain joins TRBV10-1 to TRBJ2-3, with 8 bases matching TRBD2. The V gene's germline CDR1 is WNHNN and CDR2 SYGVQD (reference sequence). The V and J ends lost 5 bases and 4 bases, in that order; junction bases with no gene match: 17. The CDR3 sequence is 18 residues long. CDR3 nucleotides: TGCGCCAGCAGTTCCGGAGTCCTCGGGGGGGGCCCGCCAGATACGCAGTATTTT. Its protein is CASSSGVLGGGPPDTQYF.

V usage is TRBV11-1 and J usage is TRBJ2-2; 7 nucleotides align to TRBD2. CDR1 is SGHAT and CDR2 is FQDESV in the germline V gene (reference sequence). CDR3 size: 14 residues. The trim removed 4 bases at V and 1 base at J, leaving 0 bases unmatched. As DNA, the CDR3 is TGTGCCAGCAGCTGGGGGGGGAACACCGGGGAGCTGTTTTTT. Amino acid sequence: CASSWGGNTGELFF.

The chain carries TRBV20-1 and TRBJ2-3; 8 bases agree with TRBD1. V dropped 0 bases and J dropped 0; count of bases not matched to a gene: 8. CDR1 and CDR2 (germline): DFQATT, SNEGSKA (reference sequence). The CDR3 is 17 amino acids. The CDR3 reads CSARDPLTGVSTDTQYF. In DNA, the CDR3 is TGCAGTGCTAGAGATCCGCTGACAGGGGTCAGCACAGATACGCAGTATTTT.

V is TRBV4-3 and J is TRBJ2-3; 9 nucleotides align to TRBD2. Germline CDR1 is LGHNA and CDR2 is YSLEER. The CDR3 covers 16 residues. Trimming took 5 bases from V and 1 from J; bases not matched to a gene: 7. CDR3 DNA: TGCGCCAGCAGCGTCCAACTAGCGGGTGGCACAGATACGCAGTATTTT. It translates to CASSVQLAGGTDTQYF.

The rearrangement links TRBV29-1 to TRBJ2-7, with D unclear. This CDR3 spans 12 amino acids. CDR1 and CDR2 (germline): SQVTM, ANQGSEA. V gave up 5 bases and J gave up 2 bases, with 10 bases separating them. CDR3 DNA: TGCAGCGTTCTCGGGTCCACCTACGAGCAGTACTTC. Protein product: CSVLGSTYEQYF.

This chain links TRBV6-1 with TRBJ2-5; D is unresolved. Trimming shortened V by 2 bases and J by 5 bases, and 15 bases separated the two germline ends. This CDR3 contains 15 residues. CDR1 and CDR2 from the germline V gene are MNHNS and SASEGT. CDR3 residues: CASSEWPHNPETQYF. DNA of the CDR3: TGTGCCAGCAGTGAATGGCCCCATAACCCGGAGACCCAGTACTTC.